This T cell receptor beta chain was observed in a study of vaccination effects on CD4 cells after COVID-19. ViraFEST expansion of antigen-specific CD4+ T cells with viral peptide pools preceded sequencing. With 10 to 11 days of culture completed, CD4+ T cells were isolated. Nucleocapsid antibodies were negative in the vaccine recipients, who had never had SARS-CoV-2 infection. Cells had half their medium changed to IL-2 medium on days 3 and 7. The repertoire was sequenced with immunoSEQ multiplex PCR; TCRdb's copy has only in-frame clones and lacks some. The data show tens of thousands of clones, with around 77% seen just once and about 3% held by the top ten. Germline CDR1 and CDR2: ENHRY and SYGVKD. This CDR3 contains 13 residues. The ends were cut back, 10 bases at V and 5 bases at J, with 17 bases in the middle. Findings and limits, study-wide: Marked clonal contraction of both clone types appeared late after vaccination.

A few counts support this clone. Its specificity is not known. The sequenced sample was CD4+ T cells from PBMCs cultured with HCoV-NL63 spike peptides, obtained before COVID-19 vaccination. This receptor was obtained from a human donor who received a COVID-19 vaccine. The chain has TRBV10-3 and TRBJ1-1, with D uncertain. The CDR3 reads CATSPSERTEAFF. The CDR3 DNA reads as TGTGCCACTAGCCCTTCAGAAAGGACTGAAGCTTTCTTT.